The 22 T cell receptor beta chains given below trace back to one sample, sequenced in a study of CD8+CD57+ T cells in acquired aplastic anemia. For CDR3 and TCR beta VDJ profiling, genomic DNA was the template used. Each CDR3 protein is one row after TCRdb ran MiXCR on the reads. The sample holds about 470,000 distinct CDR3 sequences, approximately 32% seen once. Those patients picked for sequencing had displayed CD8+CD57+ cell expansion on flow cytometry. Sequenced material: sorted CD4+, CD8+, or CD8+CD57+ T cells (not recorded which) from PBMCs. Source of these receptors: a human donor with aplastic anemia.

This clonotype showed up many times. DNA for the CDR3: TGTGCCAGCAGCTTAGCGCTCAGGTCTGGGGCCAACGTCCTGACTTTC. This translates into CASSLALRSGANVLTF. This chain links TRBV7-9 with TRBJ2-6; D call uncertain. The CDR3 contains 16 residues. V lost 0 bases, J lost 1 base, and 7 bases lay in between. The germline gives CDR1 SEHNR, CDR2 FQNEAQ (reference sequence).

The rearrangement joins TRBV19 to TRBJ1-6; TRBD1 matches at 9 bases. V lost 3 bases to trimming and J lost 10 bases; unmatched junction nucleotides: 4. The germline V gene has CDR1 LNHDA and CDR2 SQIVND (reference sequence). There are 14 residues in the CDR3. The CDR3 reads CASSMTGQGSPLHF. CDR3 in DNA: TGTGCCAGTAGTATGACGGGACAGGGATCACCCCTCCACTTT.

V usage is TRBV9 and J usage is TRBJ2-4; D gene uncertain. The germline V and J ends were trimmed by 0 bases and 7 bases, with 11 bases remaining between them. CDR1 and CDR2 (germline): SGDLS, YYNGEE. CDR3 size: 14 residues. The CDR3 DNA is TGTGCCAGCAGCGTAGGCCCAACGGCTAACATTCAGTACTTC. Protein: CASSVGPTANIQYF. Combining the CDR3 with reference TRBV9 and TRBJ2-4 gives the whole variable domain DSGVTQTPKHLITATGQRVTLRCSPRSGDLSVYWYQQSLDQGLQFLIQYYNGEERAKGNILERFSAQQFPDLHSELNLSSLELGDSALYFCASSVGPTANIQYFGAGTRLSVL.

In regard to this clonotype: A much bigger clone sits one base away, suggesting this may be a read error. For the CDR3, the DNA is TGTGCCAGCAGCCTCTATGACAGGCGGACCGGTTACGAGCGGTACTTC. Amino acids: CASSLYDRRTGYERYF. The rearrangement uses TRBV11-2 and TRBJ2-7, with D perhaps matching TRBD1 (6 bases). The CDR3 is 16 amino acids. Germline lookup yields CDR1 SGHAT and CDR2 FQNNGV.

Only a few counts were recorded for this clonotype. The V call is TRBV7-9, the J call TRBJ2-3; D unresolved. V was cut by 5 bases and J by 7 bases, with 10 bases left in between. This CDR3 region has 12 residues. The germline gives CDR1 SEHNR, CDR2 FQNEAQ (reference sequence). The CDR3 region has the DNA TGTGCCAGCAGCCGGACCCAAAATACGCAGTATTTT. Protein sequence: CASSRTQNTQYF.

This clonotype was observed many times. The J gene is TRBJ1-6, the V gene TRBV15, with D unclear. The CDR3 runs to 15 residues. CDR1 LNHNV and CDR2 YYDKDF come from the germline V gene (reference sequence). V was pared by 3 bases and J by 2 bases, with 8 bases between. CDR3 protein: CATSREQAYNSPLHF. CDR3 bases: TGTGCCACCAGCAGGGAGCAGGCCTATAATTCACCCCTCCACTTT. Combining the CDR3 with reference TRBV15 and TRBJ1-6 gives the whole variable domain DAMVIQNPRYQVTQFGKPVTLSCSQTLNHNVMYWYQQKSSQAPKLLFHYYDKDFNNEADTPDNFQSRRPNTSFCFLDIRSPGLGDTAMYLCATSREQAYNSPLHFGNGTRLTVT.

This clonotype was seen many times. The chain uses TRBV19 and TRBJ2-7, with D maybe TRBD1 (7 bases). Germline lookup yields CDR1 LNHDA and CDR2 SQIVND (reference sequence). The CDR3 covers 13 residues. Trimming stripped 4 bases from V and 6 bases from J, with 13 bases between. CDR3 DNA sequence: TGTGCCAGTAGTACTACCCAGGGGGGCGAGCAGTACTTC. Residues: CASSTTQGGEQYF.

This clonotype was counted only a few times. V usage is TRBV20-1 and J usage is TRBJ2-2, with a weak D call TRBD1 (5 bases). V shed 3 bases and J shed 1 base, with 9 bases lying between them. The length of the CDR3 is 14 residues. CDR1 is DFQATT, CDR2 SNEGSKA, per germline (reference sequence). The CDR3 DNA reads as TGCAGTGCTAGTTGGCAGGGGAACACCGGGGAGCTGTTTTTT. It translates to CSASWQGNTGELFF.

In the case of this clonotype: No DNA is shown, since the ends of the CDR3 on it are uncertain; the CDR3 is the one TCRdb lists. This chain links TRBV10-1 with TRBJ1-5. CDR1 and CDR2 from the germline V gene are WNHNN and SYGVQD (reference sequence). The CDR3 adds up to 13 amino acids, both ends counted. CDR3 residues: CASSGDGWGPSIF.

The V and J genes are TRBV29-1 and TRBJ1-2; D is uncertain. Looked up from germline, CDR1 is SQVTM and CDR2 is ANQGSEA. V was trimmed by 4 bases and J by 3 bases, leaving 9 bases between them. This CDR3 has 12 amino acids. The DNA for the CDR3 is TGCAGCGTTGCGCTGGAGGACTATGGCTACACCTTC. As protein: CSVALEDYGYTF.

This clonotype was observed once. Here the CDR3 reads CASSFGSWGRGEGTQYF. The CDR3 bases are TGTGCCAGCAGCTTCGGATCGTGGGGCAGGGGGGAAGGGACCCAGTACTTC. The chain joins TRBV11-1 to TRBJ2-5, with D perhaps TRBD1 (7 bases). V lost 3 bases and J 7 bases, leaving 24 bases between the germline ends. The CDR3 is made up of 17 amino acids. Germline-derived CDR1 and CDR2 are SGHAT and FQDESV (reference sequence).

In its sample, this clonotype was seen many times. The chain uses TRBV11-1 and TRBJ1-5; 9 positions match TRBD1. The CDR3 is 16 residues long. V shed 5 bases, J shed 2 bases, and the junction held 7 bases outside the gene matches. Germline V gives CDR1 SGHAT, CDR2 FQDESV (reference sequence). The chain's CDR3 is CASSQGQGLGNQPQHF. The CDR3 DNA reads as TGTGCCAGCAGCCAAGGACAGGGGCTCGGCAATCAGCCCCAGCATTTT.

The gene calls are TRBV20-1 and TRBJ2-1; no definite D call. The CDR3 contains 13 residues. V lost 6 bases and J lost 0, with 9 bases in between. CDR1 DFQATT and CDR2 SNEGSKA come from the germline V gene (reference sequence). The CDR3 region has the DNA TGCAGTGCGGTAGAAGCCTCCTACAATGAGCAGTTCTTC. Protein product: CSAVEASYNEQFF.

In regard to this clonotype: A read error is possible here, since a much larger clone lies one base away. The rearrangement uses TRBV2 and TRBJ1-1; no reliable D call. The CDR3 spans 14 residues. Germline CDR1 reads SNHLY; CDR2 reads FYNNEI. CDR3 in amino acids: CVSSDYGFPTEAFF. CDR3 in DNA: TGTGTCAGCAGTGATTACGGGTTTCCGACTGAAGCTTTCTTT.

The table lists this clonotype with many counts. The gene calls are TRBV25-1 and TRBJ1-1; D remains ambiguous. The CDR3 has 15 amino acids. V was trimmed by 8 bases and J by 6 bases, leaving 22 bases between them. Looked up from germline, CDR1 is MGHDK and CDR2 is SYGVNS. The DNA for the CDR3 is TGTGCCAGCTCCAGCCCGGAACCGCTAAACCCTGAAGCTTTCTTT. This gives the protein CASSSPEPLNPEAFF. Using reference TRBV25-1 and TRBJ1-1 for the parts outside the CDR3, the full variable domain is EADIYQTPRYLVIGTGKKITLECSQTMGHDKMYWYQQDPGMELHLIHYSYGVNSTEKGDLSSESTVSRIRTEHFPLTLESARPSHTSQYLCASSSPEPLNPEAFFGQGTRLTVV.

This clonotype showed up many times. The chain joins TRBV7-2 to TRBJ1-4; 7 bases match TRBD1. Germline CDR1 is SGHTA and CDR2 is FQGNSA. The J segment lost 11 bases and the V segment lost 1 base, leaving 4 bases of the junction unmatched. This CDR3 has 13 amino acids. The CDR3 DNA sequence: TGTGCCAGCAGCTTAGACAGGGGTGACAAACTGTTTTTT. It encodes CASSLDRGDKLFF. Filled out from reference TRBV7-2 and TRBJ1-4, the complete variable domain reads GAGVSQSPSNKVTEKGKDVELRCDPISGHTALYWYRQSLGQGLEFLIYFQGNSAPDKSGLPSDRFSAERTGGSVSTLTIQRTQQEDSAVYLCASSLDRGDKLFFGSGTQLSVL.

The V and J genes are TRBV6-1 and TRBJ2-2; 7 bases are shared with TRBD2. Looked up from germline, CDR1 is MNHNS and CDR2 is SASEGT. The CDR3 is 17 amino acids. Trimming took 5 bases from V and 1 from J; bases not matched to a gene: 10. The CDR3 sequence is CASSPTWASGNTGELFF. The CDR3 coding sequence is TGTGCCAGCAGTCCAACGTGGGCTAGCGGGAACACCGGGGAGCTGTTTTTT.

At least ten counts were recorded for this clonotype. The chain joins TRBV20-1 to TRBJ1-5, with D tentatively TRBD1 (5 bases). CDR3 length: 16 amino acids. Germline V lookup: CDR1 DFQATT, CDR2 SNEGSKA (reference sequence). With 0 bases removed from V and 4 bases from J, the gap between germline ends came to 16 bases. As DNA, the CDR3 is TGCAGTGCTAGAGATAACCGGGACGGACTGAATCAGCCCCAGCATTTT. This translates into CSARDNRDGLNQPQHF.

The chain couples TRBV10-3 to TRBJ2-7; TRBD1 agrees at 7 bases. The V gene end was trimmed by 8 bases and the J gene end by 3 bases; junction bases not matched to a gene: 7. CDR1 ENHRY and CDR2 SYGVKD come from the germline V gene. This CDR3 comprises 13 residues. The CDR3: CAIQGPGGYEQYF. In nucleotides, the CDR3 is TGTGCCATCCAGGGCCCAGGGGGCTACGAGCAGTACTTC.

This clonotype was counted at least ten times. An end of the junction does not agree with germline; a read error may underlie this. The chain recombines TRBV2 with TRBJ1-2; D gene uncertain. Germline loops: CDR1 SNHLY, CDR2 FYNNEI. CDR3 length equals 10 residues. The CDR3 here is CASSARTPYF. The CDR3 region has the DNA TGTGCCAGCAGCGCAAGGACGCCCTACTTC.

This sequence joins TRBV10-3 and TRBJ1-1; D not certain. The length of the CDR3 is 16 residues. Trimming shortened V by 2 bases and J by 1 base, and 14 bases separated the two germline ends. CDR1 is ENHRY, CDR2 SYGVKD, per germline. The CDR3 coding sequence is TGTGCCATCAGTGAGCCAGGACCCGGCGGGAACACTGAAGCTTTCTTT. Protein sequence: CAISEPGPGGNTEAFF.

This clonotype appeared many times. The V gene is TRBV7-8, the J gene TRBJ2-5; no definite D call. Trimming pared 5 bases from V and 0 bases from J, leaving 4 bases between. CDR3 length: 12 amino acids. Germline lookup yields CDR1 SGHVS and CDR2 FQNEAQ. The CDR3 loop reads CASSGYQETQYF. CDR3 in DNA: TGTGCCAGCAGCGGGTACCAAGAGACCCAGTACTTC.